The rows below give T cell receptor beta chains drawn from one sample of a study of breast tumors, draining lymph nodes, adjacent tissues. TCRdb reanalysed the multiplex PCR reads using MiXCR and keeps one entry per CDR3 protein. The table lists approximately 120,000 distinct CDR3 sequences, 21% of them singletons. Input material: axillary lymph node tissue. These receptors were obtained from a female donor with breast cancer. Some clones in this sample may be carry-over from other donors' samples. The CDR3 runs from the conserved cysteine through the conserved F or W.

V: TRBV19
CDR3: CASSPEGSTYNEQFF

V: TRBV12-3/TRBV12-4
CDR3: CASSLSGTGEQYF

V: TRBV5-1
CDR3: CASSSIQPGETQYF

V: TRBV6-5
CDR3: CASSYSGSSYNEQFF

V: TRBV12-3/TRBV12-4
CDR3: CASSRTGGLFF

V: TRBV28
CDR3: CASSLMASGRVYNEQFF

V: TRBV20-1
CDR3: CSAPGLAGDYEQYF

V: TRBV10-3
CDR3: CAISESTGEGEQYF

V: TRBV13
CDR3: CASSSSLTSGRETGELFF

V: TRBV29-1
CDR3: CSAEGTGVDEQYF

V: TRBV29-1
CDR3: CSVALLAGGYEQYF

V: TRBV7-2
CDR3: CASSLLLARSNEQFF

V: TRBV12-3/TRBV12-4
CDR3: CASSLGTSGLYNEQFF

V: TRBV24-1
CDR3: CATSDPRTSGRAQETQYF

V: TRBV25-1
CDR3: CASSGLRDSYNEQFF

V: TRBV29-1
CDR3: CSVEDWAEGGRGAGANVLTF

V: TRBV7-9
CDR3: CASSPGNLAGLNEQFF